This T cell receptor (beta chain) was observed in a study of T cell changes during pregnancy in multiple sclerosis. Assay used: immunoSEQ multiplex PCR; TCRdb lists only in-frame clones, some missing. This table holds around 65,000 clones, roughly nine tenths found once. The CDR3 consists of 14 residues. Trimming stripped 8 bases from V and 1 base from J, with 14 bases between. Germline CDR1 and CDR2: SQVTM and ANQGSEA. The sequence derives from a female donor in good health, enrolled as a control in a pregnancy study. The starting material was peripheral blood, obtained in the first trimester of pregnancy. This chain links TRBV29-1 with TRBJ2-2, with D possibly matching TRBD1 (5 bases). The CDR3 spells CSNLRTRNTGELFF. In DNA form, the CDR3 reads TGCAGCAACCTTAGGACACGGAACACCGGGGAGCTGTTTTTT.